A selection of T cell receptor beta chains follows, all from one sample in a study of T cell changes during pregnancy in multiple sclerosis. Data came from immunoSEQ multiplex PCR; TCRdb stores just in-frame clones and leaves some out. This table holds tens of thousands of clones, about nine tenths found once. The source material was peripheral blood, sampled in the first trimester of pregnancy. The receptors were sampled from a female donor with multiple sclerosis, enrolled in a pregnancy study. Each CDR3 is given with its conserved first and last residue. A D gene is named only where the DNA matches it firmly. Where a row states a size, it is once, few, many or the class of an expanded clone; other rows omit it.

>TRBJ1-5|-|few|TRBV6-1
TGTGCCAGCAGTGAAGGAACGGTTCAGCCCCAGCATTTT
CASSEGTVQPQHF
>TRBJ1-2|TRBD1|once|TRBV13
TGTGCCAGCAGCTCGATAATTACAGGGGGTAGCCATGGCTACACCTTC
CASSSIITGGSHGYTF
>TRBJ1-4|-|once|TRBV29-1
TGCAGCGCGGTTGGGCGCGAGTATGAAAAACTGTTTTTT
CSAVGREYEKLFF
>TRBJ1-6|-|-|TRBV19
TGTGCCAGTAGTGGCCAGACATATAATTCACCCCTCCACTTT
CASSGQTYNSPLHF
>TRBJ2-2|-|-|TRBV2
TGTGCCAGCAGTGAAGGGGCTGAACAGGGGAACACCGGGGAGCTGTTTTTT
CASSEGAEQGNTGELFF
>TRBJ1-1|TRBD1|-|TRBV5-5
TGTGCCACTCAAAAGGGACAGGCCGCGGCCATTGAAGCTTTCTTT
CATQKGQAAAIEAFF
>TRBJ1-3|TRBD1|-|TRBV6-4
TGTGCCAGCAGTCCTCGGGACAGGGGCTCTGGAAACACCATATATTTT
CASSPRDRGSGNTIYF
>TRBJ1-5|-|-|TRBV28
TGTGCCAGCAGCTCGGGAGTCTATAGCAATCAGCCCCAGCATTTT
CASSSGVYSNQPQHF
>TRBJ1-4|TRBD1|-|TRBV18
TGTGCCAGCTCACCTTCCCTCGGGACAGGGGGCTCAACTAATGAAAAACTGTTTTTT
CASSPSLGTGGSTNEKLFF
>TRBJ1-1|TRBD1|few|TRBV28
TGTGCCAGCAGCCCGACAGGGGGAGCGATCACTGAAGCTTTCTTT
CASSPTGGAITEAFF
>TRBJ2-3|-|once|TRBV5-1
TGCGCCAGCAGCTTGGCGGACAACCTGCATGATACGCAGTATTTT
CASSLADNLHDTQYF
>TRBJ2-7|-|-|TRBV11-3
TGTGCCAGCAGCTTAGTCGGAACAGGTTCCTACGAGCAGTACTTC
CASSLVGTGSYEQYF
>TRBJ1-2|-|-|TRBV2
TGTGCCAGCAGTGAAATTAGGGAGGCGCGCGGCTACACCTTC
CASSEIREARGYTF
>TRBJ2-3|-|-|TRBV5-6
TGTGCCAGCAGCTCGGGGCCAGCGGGTCACACAGATACGCAGTATTTT
CASSSGPAGHTDTQYF
>TRBJ1-6|-|-|TRBV9
TGTGCCAGCAGCGTTGCACAGCCCAATTCACCCCTCCACTTT
CASSVAQPNSPLHF
>TRBJ2-1|-|-|TRBV7-2
TGTGCCAGCAGCTTAGTTGGGAACGGGAGAGCGCTTTGGGAGCAGTTCTTC
CASSLVGNGRALWEQFF
>TRBJ2-7|-|-|TRBV5-1
TGCGCCAGCAGCCCCGGACTGGGCCGGACCTCCTACGAGCAGTACTTC
CASSPGLGRTSYEQYF
>TRBJ1-3|TRBD1|-|TRBV7-9
TGTGCCAGCAGGGAGGGAAGGGGGCCTCCCTCTGGAAACACCATATATTTT
CASREGRGPPSGNTIYF
>TRBJ2-7|TRBD2|-|TRBV27
TGTGCCAGCAGTCCCGTAGCGGGTCATACCTACGAGCAGTACTTC
CASSPVAGHTYEQYF
>TRBJ1-1|-|-|TRBV7-8
TGTGCCAGCAGCCCCCGGTCGGGTAACACTGAAGCTTTCTTT
CASSPRSGNTEAFF
>TRBJ2-2|TRBD2|-|TRBV28
TGTGCCAGCAGTATGACTAGCGGGATAGTCGCCGGGGAGCTGTTTTTT
CASSMTSGIVAGELFF
>TRBJ1-2|-|once|TRBV6-1
TGTGCCAGCAGCCATAGCGCGGACTATGGCTACACCTTC
CASSHSADYGYTF
>TRBJ1-4|TRBD1|-|TRBV9
TGTGCCAGTGCACAGGGGGCCTATAATGAAAAACTGTTTTTT
CASAQGAYNEKLFF
>TRBJ2-5|-|-|TRBV7-9
TGTGCCAGCAGCAAACTTACCCCACAAGAGACCCAGTACTTC
CASSKLTPQETQYF
>TRBJ1-5|-|-|TRBV28
TGTGCCAGCACCCCTTATAGCAATCAGCCCCAGCATTTT
CASTPYSNQPQHF
>TRBJ2-3|-|-|TRBV30
TGTGCCTGGAGTGACCCAGGGACAGATACGCAGTATTTT
CAWSDPGTDTQYF
>TRBJ2-7|TRBD1|-|TRBV2
TGTGCCAGCCGGGACAGGGGTGGGCACGAGCAGTACTTC
CASRDRGGHEQYF
>TRBJ1-6|-|-|TRBV25-1
TGTGCCAGCAGTGAACAGGGGTTGTCACCCCTCCACTTT
CASSEQGLSPLHF
>TRBJ2-7|-|-|TRBV18
TGTGCCAGCTCACGCGGCAGGGGGGTCTACGAGCAGTACTTC
CASSRGRGVYEQYF
>TRBJ2-1|-|-|TRBV14
TGTGCCAGCAGCCAATTAACTTTCCGGGACACCGCTAACAATGAGCAGTTCTTC
CASSQLTFRDTANNEQFF
>TRBJ2-1|-|-|TRBV7-6
TGTGCCAGCAGCTTTCTGGGGCGGGGTTCCTACAATGAGCAGTTCTTC
CASSFLGRGSYNEQFF
>TRBJ2-1|TRBD2|-|TRBV27
TGTGCCAGCAGTTCCCTAGCGGGAGCCTACAATGAGCAGTTCTTC
CASSSLAGAYNEQFF
>TRBJ1-5|-|-|TRBV19
TGTGCCAGTAGTATTAGGCAGCCTTCCGGGCAGCCCCAGCATTTT
CASSIRQPSGQPQHF
>TRBJ1-1|-|-|TRBV6-1
TGTGCCAGCAGCGGCCGGGGGGTCTCTGAAGCTTTCTTT
CASSGRGVSEAFF
>TRBJ1-1|TRBD1|-|TRBV5-4
TGTGCCAGCAGCTGGAGGACAGGGTTAAACACTGAAGCTTTCTTT
CASSWRTGLNTEAFF
>TRBJ2-5|TRBD2|-|TRBV5-1
TGCGCCAGCAGCTTGTTTCCGGCGGGGGGACGGGAGACCCAGTACTTC
CASSLFPAGGRETQYF
>TRBJ1-6|TRBD1|-|TRBV5-6
TGTGCCAGCACTAGAGACAGGGGGAGCAATTCACCCCTCCACTTT
CASTRDRGSNSPLHF
>TRBJ2-1|TRBD1|-|TRBV6-5
TGTGCCAGCAGTCCTGGGGACAGGGTATACAATGAGCAGTTCTTC
CASSPGDRVYNEQFF
>TRBJ1-3|TRBD1|-|TRBV5-1
TGCGCCAGCAGCCAAGGGGGCATCTCTGGAAACACCATATATTTT
CASSQGGISGNTIYF
>TRBJ2-7|-|-|TRBV27
TGTGCCAGCAGTCAGACAGGACTCTACGAGCAGTACTTC
CASSQTGLYEQYF
>TRBJ2-7|-|-|TRBV19
TGTGCCAGTGGACAGCTATACGAGCAGTACTTC
CASGQLYEQYF
>TRBJ2-1|TRBD1|-|TRBV7-8
TGTGCCAGCAGCTTAGTAACAGGGGGAAGCAATGAGCAGTTCTTC
CASSLVTGGSNEQFF
>TRBJ2-1|TRBD2|-|TRBV15
TGTGCCACCAGGTGGGGACTAGCGGGAGGATTCGATGAGCAGTTCTTC
CATRWGLAGGFDEQFF
>TRBJ1-2|TRBD1|-|TRBV30
TGTGCCTGGGGACAGGGTCATGGCTACACCTTC
CAWGQGHGYTF
>TRBJ2-2|TRBD2|-|TRBV7-3
TGTGCCAGCAGCTTAAAGGCTAGCGGGAGGGCCGACACCGGGGAGCTGTTTTTT
CASSLKASGRADTGELFF
>TRBJ2-1|-|-|TRBV7-9
TGTGCCAGCAGCTTAGCGCTTGCAGGACTCTCCTACAATGAGCAGTTCTTC
CASSLALAGLSYNEQFF
>TRBJ2-4|-|-|TRBV14
TGTGCCAGCAGCCAAGAACGAGGTCTCGGATCCAAAAACATTCAGTACTTC
CASSQERGLGSKNIQYF
>TRBJ2-7|-|-|TRBV27
TGTGCCAGCAGTTTAAGGGCGGGTACCCCCTACGAGCAGTACTTC
CASSLRAGTPYEQYF
>TRBJ1-5|-|-|TRBV4-1
TGCGCCAGCTCTAGCCCCGGAGGGAAACAGCCCCAGCATTTT
CASSSPGGKQPQHF
>TRBJ1-4|-|-|TRBV7-2
TGTGCCAGCAGATCCGTCGGGGGGCTCGCTAATGAAAAACTGTTTTTT
CASRSVGGLANEKLFF
>TRBJ2-5|TRBD2|once|TRBV10-2
TGCGCCAGCAGTGAGATCGTCTTTAGGGAGGGAGAGACCCAGTACTTC
CASSEIVFREGETQYF
>TRBJ1-4|-|-|TRBV18
TGTGCCAGCTCACCATACCTTGGGGAGAATGAAAAACTGTTTTTT
CASSPYLGENEKLFF
>TRBJ1-6|TRBD1|-|TRBV4-1
TGCGCCAGCAGCCAAGCTTTGGACAGGGGTTATTCACCCCTCCACTTT
CASSQALDRGYSPLHF
>TRBJ1-2|-|-|TRBV7-9
TGTGCCAGCAGCTTAGCCGGGACTGGGAGTTATGGCTACACCTTC
CASSLAGTGSYGYTF
>TRBJ1-6|TRBD1|-|TRBV9
TGTGCCAGCAGCGTAGGTGGGACAGATAATTCACCCCTCCACTTT
CASSVGGTDNSPLHF
>TRBJ1-3|TRBD1|-|TRBV15
TGTGCCACCAGCCCACGGACAGGGGCAACTGGAAACACCATATATTTT
CATSPRTGATGNTIYF
>TRBJ2-5|-|few|TRBV21-1
TGTGCCAGCCGCTCGGACAGGGGACAAGAGACCCAGTACTTC
CASRSDRGQETQYF
>TRBJ2-1|TRBD2|-|TRBV30
TGTGCCTGGAGTCCAGGGACTAGCGGATACAATGAGCAGTTCTTC
CAWSPGTSGYNEQFF